The 32 T cell receptor beta chains listed next were all sequenced from one sample in a study of cytomegalovirus exposure and HLA in healthy donors. The PCR had 60 Vbeta and 13 Jbeta primers. Sequencing used immunoSEQ multiplex PCR; TCRdb keeps in-frame clones, though not all of them. The sample has 150,000 to 200,000 clones; around four fifths are singletons. The sequencing input was PBMCs. The receptors shown here come from a girl aged 2-10 years in good health and CMV-seropositive.

Details on this clone: A read error may account for a junction end that differs from germline. This chain links TRBV7-7 with TRBJ2-1, with TRBD2 identical over 7 bases. CDR3 length equals 18 residues. Germline values: CDR1 SSHAT, CDR2 FNYEAQ (reference sequence). CDR3 DNA: TGTGCTAGCAGCCGCCACGTAGCGAGCGGGACCAAATACAATGAGCAGTTCTTC. It encodes CASSRHVASGTKYNEQFF.

This clone showed up just once. This chain's CDR3 is CASSPGLGTDTGELFF. CDR3 in DNA: TGTGCCAGCTCACCGGGGCTAGGGACAGACACCGGGGAGCTGTTTTTT. The V call is TRBV18, the J call TRBJ2-2; 7 bases are shared with TRBD1. The germline CDR1 and CDR2 sequences are KGHSH and LQKENI. Germline trimming cut 3 bases from V and 3 bases from J; bases unmatched to any gene: 7. There are 16 residues in the CDR3.

The J gene is TRBJ1-1, the V gene TRBV5-1; TRBD1 aligns across 10 bases. CDR1 is SGHRS and CDR2 is YFSETQ in the germline V gene. With 2 bases clipped from V and 6 bases from J, the junction kept 7 bases outside the gene matches. The CDR3 contains 15 residues. This chain's CDR3 is CASSLVGTGAAEAFF. The CDR3, as DNA: TGCGCCAGCAGCTTAGTGGGGACAGGGGCCGCTGAAGCTTTCTTT.

V and J are TRBV28 and TRBJ2-1; D perhaps matches TRBD2 (5 bases). This CDR3 spans 14 amino acids. From germline, CDR1 is MDHEN and CDR2 SYDVKM. The ends were cut back, 6 bases at V and 0 bases at J, with 9 bases in the middle. The CDR3 DNA follows: TGTGCCAGCAGCACGGGGAGCTCCTACAATGAGCAGTTCTTC. Translation: CASSTGSSYNEQFF. The full variable domain, its missing parts supplied by reference TRBV28 and TRBJ2-1, is DVKVTQSSRYLVKRTGEKVFLECVQDMDHENMFWYRQDPGLGLRLIYFSYDVKMKEKGDIPEGYSVSREKKERFSLILESASTNQTSMYLCASSTGSSYNEQFFGPGTRLTVL.

The CDR3 spells CASSERTSGYTDTQYF. The CDR3 bases are TGTGCCAGCAGTGAAAGGACTAGCGGATACACAGATACGCAGTATTTT. The rearrangement joins TRBV6-1 to TRBJ2-3; 10 positions match TRBD2. CDR3 size: 16 residues. V lost 2 bases and J lost 2; bases outside the gene matches: 4. CDR1 MNHNS and CDR2 SASEGT come from the germline V gene.

The chain joins TRBV28 to TRBJ1-1; tentatively, D is TRBD1 (6 bases). The CDR3 totals 13 residues. Germline lookup yields CDR1 MDHEN and CDR2 SYDVKM. The V and J ends lost 8 bases and 4 bases respectively, with 14 bases between them. This CDR3 reads CASGDGGATEAFF. CDR3 bases: TGTGCCAGCGGAGATGGGGGGGCCACTGAAGCTTTCTTT.

V usage is TRBV6-5 and J usage is TRBJ1-4; 10 nucleotides align to TRBD1. The V and J ends lost 6 bases and 7 bases, in that order; junction bases with no gene match: 8. Germline V gives CDR1 MNHEY, CDR2 SVGAGI. This CDR3 comprises 15 residues. The CDR3 spells CASRGAGTGVEKLFF. For the CDR3, the DNA is TGTGCCAGCAGGGGCGCCGGGACAGGGGTTGAAAAACTGTTTTTT.

Only one count was recorded for this clone. The chain carries TRBV7-8 and TRBJ2-2, with 9 bases aligning to TRBD2. CDR3 length: 17 amino acids. Losses at the gene ends were 1 base for V and 0 bases for J; bases not matched to a gene: 3. Germline V CDR1 and CDR2: SGHVS, FQNEAQ. CDR3 coding DNA: TGTGCCAGCAGCTTAGTGGCGGGAGGGACGAACACCGGGGAGCTGTTTTTT. Translating it yields CASSLVAGGTNTGELFF.

This clone was found a few times. The V and J genes are TRBV10-2 and TRBJ1-3; no reliable D call. The CDR3 is 14 amino acids. V dropped 4 bases and J dropped 1 base, with 8 bases sitting between them. The germline gives CDR1 WSHSY, CDR2 SAAADI. CDR3 in DNA: TGCGCCAGCAGTGTACGGGTGTCTGGAAACACCATATATTTT. Encoded protein: CASSVRVSGNTIYF.

J is TRBJ1-5 and V is TRBV2; no clear D. CDR1 is SNHLY and CDR2 is FYNNEI in the germline V gene. V was clipped by 3 bases and J by 5 bases, with 8 bases between them. The length of the CDR3 is 13 residues. The CDR3 coding sequence is TGTGCCAGCAGTGACGGGGTGGATCAGCCCCAGCATTTT. It encodes CASSDGVDQPQHF. Looking up the rest from reference TRBV2 and TRBJ1-5 gives the full variable domain: EPEVTQTPSHQVTQMGQEVILRCVPISNHLYFYWYRQILGQKVEFLVSFYNNEISEKSEIFDDQFSVERPDGSNFTLKIRSTKLEDSAMYFCASSDGVDQPQHFGDGTRLSIL.

J is TRBJ2-7 and V is TRBV2; the match to TRBD2 covers 11 bases. With 6 bases clipped from V and 6 bases from J, the junction kept 7 bases outside the gene matches. The CDR3 spans 14 residues. The germline CDR1 and CDR2 sequences are SNHLY and FYNNEI. CDR3 sequence reads: CASRPTSGRGEQYF. Here the CDR3 DNA reads TGTGCCAGCAGACCCACTAGCGGGAGAGGCGAGCAGTACTTC.

J is TRBJ2-3 and V is TRBV5-4, with D possibly matching TRBD1 (6 bases). The V and J ends lost 4 bases and 3 bases respectively, with 9 bases between them. This CDR3 is built from 13 residues. CDR1 and CDR2 (germline): SGHNT, YYREEE (reference sequence). The CDR3 is CASSQRGTDTQYF. CDR3 nucleotide sequence: TGTGCCAGCAGCCAAAGGGGGACAGATACGCAGTATTTT.

V gene TRBV2 combines with J gene TRBJ1-3, with D possibly TRBD1 on 6 matching bases. Trimming shortened V by 7 bases and J by 2 bases, and 9 bases separated the two germline ends. The CDR3 has 13 amino acids. CDR1 SNHLY and CDR2 FYNNEI come from the germline V gene. CDR3 loop: CASTRDTGNTIYF. The CDR3, as DNA: TGTGCCAGCACCCGGGACACTGGAAACACCATATATTTT.

This clone is a singleton in its sample. The CDR3, as DNA: TGTGCCAGCAGCTTAGGGACTAGCTACGAGCAGTACTTC. It yields the protein CASSLGTSYEQYF. The J gene is TRBJ2-7, the V gene TRBV11-3; 7 nucleotides agree with TRBD2. The CDR3 loop spans 13 amino acids. V shed 1 base and J 3 bases; nucleotides not matched to a gene: 0. CDR1 and CDR2 from the germline V gene are SGHNT and YENEEA.

This clone has a single count. V usage is TRBV27 and J usage is TRBJ2-1; perhaps TRBD2 as D (6 bases). The V end was cut by 3 bases, the J end by 6 bases, with 12 bases between. The CDR3 is 14 amino acids. Germline V gives CDR1 MNHEY, CDR2 SMNVEV (reference sequence). CDR3 in amino acids: CASSLRDSSNEQFF. DNA for the CDR3: TGTGCCAGCAGTTTGAGGGACTCTTCCAATGAGCAGTTCTTC.

This chain uses TRBV28 with TRBJ2-1; 7 nucleotides line up with TRBD1. This CDR3 region has 13 residues. The germline CDR1 and CDR2 sequences are MDHEN and SYDVKM. V gave up 8 bases and J gave up 8 bases; unmatched junction bases: 9. CDR3 sequence reads: CASHTGVSDEQFF. The CDR3 DNA reads as TGTGCCAGCCATACAGGGGTATCGGATGAGCAGTTCTTC. The variable domain in full, completed from reference TRBV28 and TRBJ2-1, reads DVKVTQSSRYLVKRTGEKVFLECVQDMDHENMFWYRQDPGLGLRLIYFSYDVKMKEKGDIPEGYSVSREKKERFSLILESASTNQTSMYLCASHTGVSDEQFFGPGTRLTVL.

The J gene is TRBJ2-7, the V gene TRBV6-1; D might be TRBD2 (5 bases). This CDR3 contains 16 residues. CDR1 and CDR2 (germline): MNHNS, SASEGT. The germline V and J ends were trimmed by 0 bases and 0 bases, with 12 bases remaining between them. Written as DNA, the CDR3 is TGTGCCAGCAGTGAAGCTCTATATGGGAGCTCCTACGAGCAGTACTTC. It yields the protein CASSEALYGSSYEQYF.

This chain joins TRBV5-4 and TRBJ2-1, with a tentative D call TRBD2 (6 bases). V lost 4 bases to trimming and J lost 0 bases, with 8 bases between them. This CDR3 region has 14 residues. CDR1 is SGHNT, CDR2 YYREEE, per germline (reference sequence). The chain's CDR3 is CASSRRGSYNEQFF. The CDR3 region has the DNA TGTGCCAGCAGCAGGCGGGGCTCCTACAATGAGCAGTTCTTC.

The chain couples TRBV2 to TRBJ1-1; possibly TRBD1 for D (6 bases). CDR3 length equals 14 residues. Trimming pared 10 bases from V and 10 bases from J, leaving 25 bases between. Per the germline V gene, CDR1 is SNHLY and CDR2 is FYNNEI. The CDR3 coding sequence is TGTGCCATCCCAGCGGGGGGGGCAGGATTAGGAGCTTTCTTT. Its protein is CAIPAGGAGLGAFF.

The rearrangement links TRBV4-1 to TRBJ1-5; tentative D call: TRBD1 (5 bases). The germline V gene has CDR1 MGHRA and CDR2 YSYEKL. The V gene lost 1 base and the J gene lost 4 bases, with 11 bases spanning the gap. The CDR3 has 15 amino acids. The CDR3 bases are TGCGCCAGCAGCCAAGCCCAGGGAGGGAATCAGCCCCAGCATTTT. It translates to CASSQAQGGNQPQHF.

This sequence joins TRBV5-8 and TRBJ2-1; 11 bases agree with TRBD2. The germline gives CDR1 SGHTS, CDR2 YDEGEE. This CDR3 region has 15 residues. V lost 5 bases to trimming and J lost 5 bases; unmatched junction nucleotides: 6. The CDR3 spells CASSHGTSGDNEQFF. CDR3 sequence (DNA): TGTGCCAGCAGTCACGGGACTAGCGGCGACAATGAGCAGTTCTTC.

A note on this clone: This sample also contains other DNA sequences that code for the same CDR3. The chain carries TRBV6-1 and TRBJ2-7; D may be TRBD2 (6 bases). This CDR3 is 15 amino acids long. V lost 1 base and J 1 base, leaving 11 bases between the germline ends. Germline CDR1 is MNHNS and CDR2 is SASEGT. The chain's CDR3 is CASSEEGTGSYEQYF. CDR3 sequence (DNA): TGTGCCAGCAGTGAAGAGGGGACTGGGTCCTACGAGCAGTACTTC.

The gene calls are TRBV28 and TRBJ1-1; D might be TRBD1 (5 bases). Trimming pared 2 bases from V and 10 bases from J, leaving 17 bases between. This CDR3 comprises 14 residues. Germline CDR1 reads MDHEN; CDR2 reads SYDVKM. The CDR3 reads CASSLGGRALVAFF. In DNA form, the CDR3 reads TGTGCCAGCAGTTTAGGCGGCAGGGCGTTGGTAGCTTTCTTT.

This clone was seen a handful of times. The chain carries TRBV4-1 and TRBJ1-5; 10 bases map to TRBD1. The CDR3 extends over 15 amino acids. After removal of 4 bases from V and 6 bases from J, the junction contained 6 bases not matched to a gene. The germline V gene has CDR1 MGHRA and CDR2 YSYEKL. CDR3 DNA sequence: TGCGCCAGCAGCCGAGGGACAGGGGTGCGTCAGCCCCAGCATTTT. Protein: CASSRGTGVRQPQHF.

The rearrangement joins TRBV28 to TRBJ1-3; TRBD1 matches 8 bases. With 5 bases clipped from V and 6 bases from J, the junction kept 6 bases outside the gene matches. Germline V gives CDR1 MDHEN, CDR2 SYDVKM. The CDR3 consists of 14 residues. The CDR3 is CASSPGTGLNTIYF. As DNA, the CDR3 is TGTGCCAGCAGTCCCGGGACAGGTCTAAACACCATATATTTT. The full variable domain, in which reference TRBV28 and TRBJ1-3 provide the parts outside the CDR3, is DVKVTQSSRYLVKRTGEKVFLECVQDMDHENMFWYRQDPGLGLRLIYFSYDVKMKEKGDIPEGYSVSREKKERFSLILESASTNQTSMYLCASSPGTGLNTIYFGEGSWLTVV.

The genes are TRBV19 and TRBJ2-5, with a possible D match to TRBD1 (6 bases). This CDR3 comprises 18 residues. Germline lookup yields CDR1 LNHDA and CDR2 SQIVND (reference sequence). V was clipped by 5 bases and J by 2 bases, with 24 bases between them. The CDR3 DNA follows: TGTGCCAGTAGTTCCAGGGGTCGACGGACCTATGGGCAAGAGACCCAGTACTTC. Protein: CASSSRGRRTYGQETQYF.

Only one count was recorded for this clone. The J gene is TRBJ2-3, the V gene TRBV30, with 7 bases lining up with TRBD2. The CDR3 loop spans 14 amino acids. V shed 5 bases and J 0 bases; nucleotides not matched to a gene: 5. Germline-derived CDR1 and CDR2 are GTSNPN and SVGIG (reference sequence). CDR3 sequence (DNA): TGTGCCTGGGGCGTTAGCGGGAGCACAGATACGCAGTATTTT. This codes for CAWGVSGSTDTQYF.

V and J are TRBV5-1 and TRBJ2-5; TRBD2 might be the D (6 bases). Germline V CDR1 and CDR2: SGHRS, YFSETQ. Deletions cut 2 bases from V and 0 bases from J, with 11 bases between. This CDR3 is built from 15 residues. In DNA, the CDR3 is TGCGCCAGCAGCTTTTCAAGCGGGTACCAAGAGACCCAGTACTTC. Translating it yields CASSFSSGYQETQYF.

This clone was recorded once. The chain is built from TRBV21-1 and TRBJ2-2; the D segment call TRBD1 is taken from the table without a DNA check. TRBV21-1 is a known pseudogene. This CDR3 is 17 amino acids long. CDR3 coding DNA: TGTGCCAGCAGCCCCCGACAGGGGCCATTAAACACCGGGGAGCTGTTTTTT. Translated: CASSPRQGPLNTGELFF.

This rearrangement joins TRBV28 to TRBJ2-1; 11 nucleotides match TRBD2. This CDR3 comprises 20 residues. Trimming cost V 5 bases and J 3 bases; bases outside gene matches: 18. The V gene's germline CDR1 is MDHEN and CDR2 SYDVKM. CDR3 bases: TGTGCCAGCAGTCCGCCCGTGCGGCTAGCGGGAGGTCGGGGCTACAATGAGCAGTTCTTC. Translation: CASSPPVRLAGGRGYNEQFF. Combining the CDR3 with reference TRBV28 and TRBJ2-1 gives the whole variable domain DVKVTQSSRYLVKRTGEKVFLECVQDMDHENMFWYRQDPGLGLRLIYFSYDVKMKEKGDIPEGYSVSREKKERFSLILESASTNQTSMYLCASSPPVRLAGGRGYNEQFFGPGTRLTVL.

The rearrangement uses TRBV28 and TRBJ2-5, with a possible D match to TRBD1 (8 bases). V lost 3 bases and J lost 7, with 15 bases in between. Germline V gives CDR1 MDHEN, CDR2 SYDVKM. This CDR3 is 14 amino acids long. CDR3 nucleotides: TGTGCCAGCAGTTTTCGGACAGGGAGGGGGACCCAGTACTTC. It encodes CASSFRTGRGTQYF.

This chain links TRBV9 with TRBJ1-1; 7 bases map to TRBD1. Per the germline V gene, CDR1 is SGDLS and CDR2 is YYNGEE. With V trimmed by 3 bases and J by 7 bases, 6 bases remained unmatched. There are 13 residues in the CDR3. CDR3 residues: CASSAIRDSEAFF. Here the CDR3 DNA reads TGTGCCAGCAGCGCCATCCGGGACAGTGAAGCTTTCTTT.